The T cell receptor beta chain described here comes from a study of T cells in Graves' hyperthyroidism and ophthalmopathy. Study as a whole: Peripheral blood was drawn at first diagnosis, prior to all treatment. Study conclusions and caveats: Through a model of 13 V-J features, ophthalmopathy was separated from stable hyperthyroidism.

A word on this clonotype: The antigen is not known.

It was RNA transcripts that yielded the amplified TCR beta CDR3 regions. The primer set for the first-round RT-PCR of the TCR CDR3 was HTBI. MiXCR, run by TCRdb on the multiplex PCR reads, gives a single entry per CDR3 protein. The table shows about 640,000 distinct CDR3 sequences, with roughly 14% occurring only once. In the ophthalmopathy cohort, Clinical Activity Score was at least 3, NOSPECS grade at least 4, and duration under 3 months. Per germline, CDR1 MNHEY and CDR2 SVGEGT. The V gene end was trimmed by 7 bases and the J gene end by 7 bases; junction bases not matched to a gene: 8. The CDR3 consists of 14 residues.

Material: blood. The clonotype was recovered from a woman aged 45-65 years with Graves' ophthalmopathy. The chain couples TRBV6-2 or TRBV6-3 to TRBJ2-2; TRBD2 aligns across 8 bases. DNA for the CDR3: TGTGCCAGCACCCAGACTAGCGCTTTCGGGGAGCTGTTTTTT. As protein: CASTQTSAFGELFF.